Below, one T cell receptor beta chain is given with its context. Its matching antigen is unknown. This CDR3 has 17 amino acids. The V and J ends lost 6 bases and 0 bases respectively, with 20 bases between them. CDR1 is MDHEN, CDR2 SYDVKM, per germline. This sample is drawn from a study of cytomegalovirus exposure and HLA in healthy donors. General study points: A likely sequencing artifact accounted for one observed cluster of highly shared sequence variants. Cytomegalovirus association was listed for around 180 TCR beta chains. In a later analysis, TCR association rates varied by HLA locus: DRB1 most, HLA-C fewest. In a later analysis, a genetic analysis reported fewer productive-TCR N-insertions in an Asian-associated ancestry cluster than the cohort average.

PCR used 60 Vbeta primers and 13 Jbeta primers. Using immunoSEQ multiplex PCR, the repertoire was profiled, and TCRdb retains in-frame clones only, with some absent. The sample records 150,000 to 190,000 clones, roughly 85% being singletons. The source is a woman under 30 in good health and CMV-seronegative. Specimen: PBMCs. The chain uses TRBV28 and TRBJ1-2, with D tentatively TRBD1 (6 bases). CDR3 nucleotides: TGTGCCAGCAGGCCTTTTCAGGGGAAGGGGGCTAACTATGGCTACACCTTC. This encodes CASRPFQGKGANYGYTF.